The 31 T cell receptor beta chains below were found in one sample sequenced in a study of spatial heterogeneity in lung cancer. Notes on the study in general: Intratumoral expanded alpha and beta TCR counts were found to track tumor mutation counts.

The time point is: sample taken at primary tumor resection. Using its own MiXCR run on the 5' RACE reads, TCRdb lists one record per CDR3 protein. The repertoire includes 16,000 or so distinct CDR3 sequences, under 7.5% of them detected once, and 15% to 20% sits in the top ten. These receptors' antigens are unknown. The sequencing used lung tumor tissue, collected at surgery. Receptors were obtained from a female donor with early-stage non-small cell lung cancer.

This clonotype was detected only once. A much larger clone differs from this one at a single base, so this may be a read error. The chain recombines TRBV5-1 with TRBJ2-7, with D uncertain. Germline V lookup: CDR1 SGHRS, CDR2 YFSETQ. CDR3 length: 15 amino acids. Trimming removed 0 bases at V and 1 base at J, with 11 bases between. CDR3 DNA: TGCGCCAGCAGCTTGGGGGCAGTAGGATCCTACGAGCAGTACTTC. This encodes CASSLGAVGSYEQYF.

This clonotype was seen repeatedly, ten times or more. The CDR3 DNA sequence: TGCAGTGCTAGAGACAGGGTGGGAAGTTGGTCAGCACAGCCCCAGCATTTT. Protein product: CSARDRVGSWSAQPQHF. This chain connects TRBV20-1 to TRBJ1-5, with D possibly matching TRBD1 (5 bases). Germline V CDR1 and CDR2: DFQATT, SNEGSKA (reference sequence). V was shortened by 0 bases and J by 7 bases, with 22 bases between the two germline ends. The CDR3 extends over 17 amino acids.

This clonotype was counted many times. Here the CDR3 reads CASSPPTESYGYTF. The CDR3 bases are TGTGCCAGCTCACCACCGACGGAAAGCTATGGCTACACCTTC. The chain couples TRBV18 to TRBJ1-2; D gene unclear. CDR1 and CDR2 from the germline V gene are KGHSH and LQKENI. The CDR3 sequence is 14 residues long. Trimming removed 0 bases from V and 4 bases from J, with 9 bases in between.

At least ten counts were recorded for this clonotype. V is TRBV9 and J is TRBJ2-3, with a tentative D call TRBD2 (5 bases). The ends were cut back, 3 bases at V and 2 bases at J, with 16 bases in the middle. CDR1 SGDLS and CDR2 YYNGEE come from the germline V gene. This CDR3 contains 16 residues. CDR3 loop: CASSGALRADTDTQYF. The DNA of the CDR3 is TGTGCCAGCAGCGGGGCCCTGCGGGCGGACACAGATACGCAGTATTTT.

This clonotype was recorded a few times. V is TRBV7-2 and J is TRBJ2-7, with 10 bases fitting TRBD2. J was trimmed by 2 bases and V by 2 bases; bases with no gene match: 12. CDR3 size: 18 residues. The germline gives CDR1 SGHTA, CDR2 FQGNSA. CDR3 in amino acids: CASSLFGLAVSETYEQYF. As DNA, the CDR3 is TGTGCCAGCAGCTTATTCGGACTAGCGGTTTCAGAGACCTACGAGCAGTACTTC.

This clonotype ranks as medium-sized. The gene calls are TRBV10-3 and TRBJ1-1; D not certain. The CDR3 spans 19 residues. V lost 2 bases and J 0 bases, leaving 22 bases between the germline ends. CDR1 is ENHRY, CDR2 SYGVKD, per germline. The CDR3 spells CAISETTRSRETLNTEAFF. CDR3 DNA sequence: TGTGCCATCAGTGAGACAACGAGATCTCGAGAGACTCTGAACACTGAAGCTTTCTTT.

This clonotype was recorded many times. The chain employs TRBV25-1 and TRBJ1-5, with D maybe TRBD1 (5 bases). The CDR3 spans 13 residues. V shed 3 bases and J shed 7 bases, with 10 bases lying between them. Per the germline V gene, CDR1 is MGHDK and CDR2 is SYGVNS. DNA for the CDR3: TGTGCCAGCAGTGATGGTGGGGGGCAGCCCCAGCATTTT. It is translated as CASSDGGGQPQHF.

Only a few counts were recorded for this clonotype. The gene calls are TRBV20-1 and TRBJ1-1, with D possibly being TRBD1 (5 bases). Germline CDR1 is DFQATT and CDR2 is SNEGSKA (reference sequence). The CDR3 sequence is 16 residues long. The germline V and J ends were trimmed by 3 bases and 0 bases, with 17 bases remaining between them. CDR3 loop: CSASRPGGAMNTEAFF. DNA of the CDR3: TGCAGTGCTAGCCGCCCTGGAGGGGCAATGAACACTGAAGCTTTCTTT.

By share of the sample, this clonotype is medium-sized. V usage is TRBV3-1 and J usage is TRBJ2-5; the match to TRBD2 covers 9 bases. Germline CDR1 and CDR2: LGHDT and YNNKEL (reference sequence). J was trimmed by 7 bases and V by 4 bases; bases with no gene match: 10. The CDR3 is 15 residues long. CDR3 loop: CASSLLASGEGTQYF. The DNA of the CDR3 is TGTGCCAGCAGCCTGTTGGCTAGCGGGGAGGGGACCCAGTACTTC.

The chain employs TRBV27 and TRBJ1-1, with a weak D call TRBD1 (6 bases). The CDR3 consists of 13 residues. Germline CDR1 is MNHEY and CDR2 is SMNVEV (reference sequence). V gave up 6 bases and J gave up 5 bases, with 13 bases separating them. In DNA form, the CDR3 reads TGTGCCAGCAGACAACAGGGAAGGACTGAAGCTTTCTTT. Translation: CASRQQGRTEAFF.

There are many counts of this clonotype. The chain links TRBV6-1 to TRBJ1-2; perhaps TRBD1 as D (5 bases). The CDR3 has 13 amino acids. V was cut by 4 bases and J by 7 bases, with 13 bases left in between. The germline gives CDR1 MNHNS, CDR2 SASEGT. As DNA, the CDR3 is TGTGCCAGCAGTGCGGTCCAGGGAGGTGGCTACACCTTC. Protein: CASSAVQGGGYTF.

This clonotype was seen many times. The chain combines TRBV30 with TRBJ2-1; 8 bases line up with TRBD1. Trimming at V came to 5 bases and at J to 1 base, leaving 4 bases not matched to a gene. This CDR3 comprises 14 residues. CDR1 and CDR2 (germline): GTSNPN, SVGIG (reference sequence). CDR3 in amino acids: CAWQTGDSYNEQFF. As DNA, the CDR3 is TGTGCCTGGCAGACAGGGGATTCCTACAATGAGCAGTTCTTC.

This clonotype is labeled as medium-sized. V and J are TRBV5-1 and TRBJ2-7, with 7 bases identical to TRBD1. Germline CDR1 SGHRS, CDR2 YFSETQ. This CDR3 has 14 amino acids. V lost 4 bases, J lost 5 bases, and 9 bases stayed unmatched. The DNA for the CDR3 is TGCGCCAGCAGCCTCCGACAGGGCCTCGACGAGCAGTACTTC. It codes for CASSLRQGLDEQYF. The full variable domain, completed using reference TRBV5-1 and TRBJ2-7, is KAGVTQTPRYLIKTRGQQVTLSCSPISGHRSVSWYQQTPGQGLQFLFEYFSETQRNKGNFPGRFSGRQFSNSRSEMNVSTLELGDSALYLCASSLRQGLDEQYFGPGTRLTVT.

The chain combines TRBV30 with TRBJ2-3; 11 positions agree with TRBD2. Losses at the gene ends were 5 bases for V and 1 base for J; bases not matched to a gene: 2. The CDR3 has 14 amino acids. Germline CDR1 is GTSNPN and CDR2 is SVGIG (reference sequence). DNA for the CDR3: TGTGCCTGGGTGACTAGCGGGGGCACAGATACGCAGTATTTT. This sequence encodes CAWVTSGGTDTQYF.

This clonotype has at least ten counts. The chain combines TRBV6-6 with TRBJ1-5; 8 bases align to TRBD1. The length of the CDR3 is 17 residues. Germline CDR1 and CDR2: MNHNY and SVGAGI (reference sequence). The V segment lost 6 bases and the J segment 5 bases; nucleotides outside the gene matches: 15. The chain's CDR3 is CASSRGTGTTFDQPQHF. CDR3 coding DNA: TGTGCCAGCAGCCGGGGGACAGGAACAACCTTCGATCAGCCCCAGCATTTT.

This clonotype was counted only a few times. The V and J genes are TRBV30 and TRBJ1-2; D perhaps matches TRBD1 (5 bases). Germline CDR1 and CDR2: GTSNPN and SVGIG (reference sequence). Between the trimmed V and J ends, which lost 2 bases and 5 bases, there was a span of 9 bases. The CDR3 has 12 residues. The CDR3 coding sequence is TGTGCCTGGAGTATCCAGGGTTATGGCTACACCTTC. This codes for CAWSIQGYGYTF.

This clonotype was seen many times. The V call is TRBV6-5, the J call TRBJ1-6; TRBD1 matches at 7 bases. Germline lookup yields CDR1 MNHEY and CDR2 SVGAGI. This CDR3 spans 15 amino acids. Trimming removed 7 bases from V and 9 bases from J; junction bases left unmatched: 12. CDR3 loop: CASTPGGTVTSPLHF. DNA of the CDR3: TGTGCCAGCACCCCGGGGGGGACAGTCACTTCACCCCTCCACTTT.

The rearrangement links TRBV6-6 to TRBJ1-3; 7 positions match TRBD1. The J segment lost 8 bases and the V segment lost 0 bases, leaving 7 bases of the junction unmatched. Germline CDR1 reads MNHNY; CDR2 reads SVGAGI (reference sequence). The CDR3 covers 15 residues. CDR3 nucleotides: TGTGCCAGCAGTTACTCAGGGGCAGGGGGGGACACCATATATTTT. Residues: CASSYSGAGGDTIYF.

The rearrangement joins TRBV12-3 or TRBV12-4 to TRBJ2-1; D is perhaps TRBD2 (5 bases). The CDR3 extends over 13 amino acids. The V end was cut by 5 bases, the J end by 2 bases, with 7 bases between. The CDR3 DNA sequence: TGTGCCAGCAGTCTCGGGACCTACAATGAGCAGTTCTTC. This gives the protein CASSLGTYNEQFF.

This clonotype was counted between two and nine times. V gene TRBV7-2 combines with J gene TRBJ2-7, with D hard to call. V lost 5 bases, J lost 2 bases, and 1 base lay in between. The CDR3 is 10 amino acids. Germline loops: CDR1 SGHTA, CDR2 FQGNSA. CDR3 bases: TGTGCCAGCAGCCCCTACGAGCAGTACTTC. It translates to CASSPYEQYF.

This clonotype was found many times. The chain links TRBV20-1 to TRBJ1-2; weak D call: TRBD1 (6 bases). The CDR3 runs 13 residues. The germline V gene has CDR1 DFQATT and CDR2 SNEGSKA (reference sequence). V lost 3 bases and J lost 6, with 14 bases in between. CDR3 loop: CSARPGEEHGYTF. The CDR3, as DNA: TGCAGTGCTAGGCCAGGGGAGGAACATGGCTACACCTTC.

This clonotype was detected only a few times. This chain connects TRBV7-2 to TRBJ2-1; D is unresolved. Germline CDR1 reads SGHTA; CDR2 reads FQGNSA. CDR3 length equals 12 residues. With 5 bases removed from V and 4 bases from J, the gap between germline ends came to 6 bases. In nucleotides, the CDR3 is TGTGCCAGCAGCGCGAGTTACAATGAGCAGTTCTTC. The encoded protein is CASSASYNEQFF.

The V gene is TRBV9, the J gene TRBJ2-1; D might be TRBD2 (6 bases). Germline V CDR1 and CDR2: SGDLS, YYNGEE. V was trimmed by 2 bases and J by 11 bases, leaving 11 bases between them. There are 12 residues in the CDR3. The CDR3 loop reads CASSVGTSKQFF. The CDR3 bases are TGTGCCAGCAGCGTCGGGACTTCGAAGCAGTTCTTC. The variable domain in full, with the rest retrieved from reference TRBV9 and TRBJ2-1, is DSGVTQTPKHLITATGQRVTLRCSPRSGDLSVYWYQQSLDQGLQFLIQYYNGEERAKGNILERFSAQQFPDLHSELNLSSLELGDSALYFCASSVGTSKQFFGPGTRLTVL.

Ten or more counts support this clonotype. The chain employs TRBV4-1 and TRBJ2-1, with D possibly called TRBD1 or TRBD2 (6 bases each). Trimming removed 4 bases at V and 11 bases at J, with 24 bases between. Germline V gives CDR1 MGHRA, CDR2 YSYEKL. This CDR3 spans 16 amino acids. The CDR3 bases are TGCGCCAGCAGCCTACTTGCGAGGGGGGCCCCCGTCCAGCAGTTCTTC. This codes for CASSLLARGAPVQQFF.

The V gene is TRBV20-1, the J gene TRBJ2-3; the match to TRBD2 covers 11 bases. Germline values: CDR1 DFQATT, CDR2 SNEGSKA (reference sequence). The CDR3 extends over 14 amino acids. The junction had 5 bases not matched to a gene; V was cut back by 6 bases and J by 3 bases. The CDR3 is CSAPTSGETDTQYF. As DNA, the CDR3 is TGCAGTGCCCCGACTAGCGGGGAAACAGATACGCAGTATTTT.

This clonotype was detected ten times or more. The genes are TRBV6-2 or TRBV6-3 and TRBJ1-6, with unresolved D. V dropped 5 bases and J dropped 8 bases, with 10 bases sitting between them. The germline V gene encodes CDR1 MNHEY and CDR2 SVGEGT. The CDR3 totals 13 residues. The CDR3: CASSGLGYSPLHF. For the CDR3, the DNA is TGTGCCAGCAGTGGACTAGGATATTCACCCCTCCACTTT.

This clonotype was found many times. J is TRBJ2-2 and V is TRBV28; D gene unclear. This CDR3 is 14 amino acids long. Trimming took 2 bases from V and 6 from J, leaving 10 bases between them. In germline, CDR1 is MDHEN, CDR2 SYDVKM. For the CDR3, the DNA is TGTGCCAGCAGTTTAGTTCCCGCGGCCGGGGAGCTGTTTTTT. It yields the protein CASSLVPAAGELFF.

This clonotype was counted between two and nine times. This could be a read error, since a much larger clone is one nucleotide away. This chain joins TRBV5-6 and TRBJ2-3; possibly TRBD2 for D (7 bases). This CDR3 is built from 16 residues. CDR1 is SGHDT and CDR2 is YYEEEE in the germline V gene. Trimming pared 4 bases from V and 1 base from J, leaving 16 bases between. CDR3 residues: CASSQEGGAGTDTQYF. The CDR3 DNA follows: TGTGCCAGCAGCCAAGAAGGGGGGGCCGGCACAGATACGCAGTATTTT.

This clonotype showed up many times. V gene TRBV4-1 combines with J gene TRBJ2-1; D perhaps matches TRBD2 (6 bases). Looked up from germline, CDR1 is MGHRA and CDR2 is YSYEKL. The V end was cut by 1 base, the J end by 5 bases, with 12 bases between. This CDR3 spans 15 amino acids. CDR3 DNA sequence: TGCGCCAGCAGCCAAGGAAGGAGGGCTGACAATGAGCAGTTCTTC. It specifies CASSQGRRADNEQFF.

This clonotype was recorded many times. The CDR3 sequence: CASTPDPSVHEQFF. In DNA, the CDR3 is TGTGCCAGCACCCCGGACCCGTCTGTGCATGAGCAGTTCTTC. The chain has TRBV7-9 and TRBJ2-1; unclear D gene. There are 14 residues in the CDR3. Trimming took 7 bases from V and 8 from J, leaving 18 bases between them. Germline V gene sequence: CDR1 SEHNR, CDR2 FQNEAQ (reference sequence).

This clonotype was recorded at least ten times. V and J are TRBV6-2 or TRBV6-3 and TRBJ2-5; unclear D gene. From germline, CDR1 is MNHEY and CDR2 SVGEGT. The CDR3 runs 13 residues. The V end was cut by 6 bases, the J end by 2 bases, with 10 bases between. The DNA of the CDR3 is TGTGCCAGCAGCATGGATCCGCAAGAGACCCAGTACTTC. Translation: CASSMDPQETQYF.